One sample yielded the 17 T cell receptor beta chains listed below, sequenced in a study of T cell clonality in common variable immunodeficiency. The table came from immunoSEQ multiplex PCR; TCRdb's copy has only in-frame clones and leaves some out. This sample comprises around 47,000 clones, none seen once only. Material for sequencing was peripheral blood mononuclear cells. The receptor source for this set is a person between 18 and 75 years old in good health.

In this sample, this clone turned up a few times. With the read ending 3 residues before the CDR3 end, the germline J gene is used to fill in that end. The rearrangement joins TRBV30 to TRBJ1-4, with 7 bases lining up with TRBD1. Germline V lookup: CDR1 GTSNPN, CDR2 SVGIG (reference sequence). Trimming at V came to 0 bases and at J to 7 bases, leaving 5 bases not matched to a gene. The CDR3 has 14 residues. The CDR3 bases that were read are TGTGCCTGGAGTGTAGGGGGCGGGAGTGAAAAA. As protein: CAWSVGGGSEK. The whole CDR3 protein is CAWSVGGGSEKLFF.

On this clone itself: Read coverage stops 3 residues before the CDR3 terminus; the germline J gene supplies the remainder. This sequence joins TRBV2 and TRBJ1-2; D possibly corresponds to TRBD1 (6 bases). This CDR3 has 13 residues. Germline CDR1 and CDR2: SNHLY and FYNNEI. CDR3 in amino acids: CASSLDRSRGYTF. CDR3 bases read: TGTGCCAGCAGTCTCGACAGGTCGCGGGGC.

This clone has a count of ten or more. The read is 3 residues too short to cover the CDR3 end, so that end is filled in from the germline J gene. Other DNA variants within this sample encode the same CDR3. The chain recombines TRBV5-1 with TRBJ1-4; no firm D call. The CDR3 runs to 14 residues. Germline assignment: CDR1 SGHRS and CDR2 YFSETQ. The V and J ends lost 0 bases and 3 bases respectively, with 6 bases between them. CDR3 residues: CASSLDSPNEKLFF. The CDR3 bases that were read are TGCGCCAGCAGCTTGGACAGCCCTAATGAAAAA.

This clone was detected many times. The CDR3 reads CASRPRTGASNEKLFF. The sequenced CDR3 bases are TGTGCCAGCAGACCTCGGACAGGGGCGTCTAATGAAAAA. The chain carries TRBV12-3 or TRBV12-4 and TRBJ1-4; 9 nucleotides agree with TRBD1. Sequencing ends 3 residues short of the CDR3 end; the germline J gene provides the rest. V was pared by 6 bases and J by 3 bases, with 8 bases of the junction left unmatched. The CDR3 extends over 16 amino acids.

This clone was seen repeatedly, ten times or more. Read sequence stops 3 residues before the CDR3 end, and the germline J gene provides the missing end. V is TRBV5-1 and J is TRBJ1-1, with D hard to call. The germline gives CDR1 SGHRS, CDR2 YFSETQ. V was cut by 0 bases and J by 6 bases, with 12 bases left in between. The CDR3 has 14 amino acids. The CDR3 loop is CASSLGPAGPEAFF. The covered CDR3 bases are TGCGCCAGCAGCTTGGGACCCGCGGGCCCTGAA.

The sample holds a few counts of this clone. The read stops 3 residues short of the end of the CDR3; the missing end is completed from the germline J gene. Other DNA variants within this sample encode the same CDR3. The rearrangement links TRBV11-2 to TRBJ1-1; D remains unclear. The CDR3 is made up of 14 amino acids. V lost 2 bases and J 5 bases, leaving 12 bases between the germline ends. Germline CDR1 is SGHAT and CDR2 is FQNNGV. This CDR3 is CASSLISQETEAFF. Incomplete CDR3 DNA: TGTGCCAGCAGCTTAATCTCGCAGGAGACTGAA. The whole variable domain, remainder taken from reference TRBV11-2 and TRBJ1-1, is EAGVAQSPRYKIIEKRQSVAFWCNPISGHATLYWYQQILGQGPKLLIQFQNNGVVDDSQLPKDRFSAERLKGVDSTLKIQPAKLEDSAVYLCASSLISQETEAFFGQGTRLTVV.

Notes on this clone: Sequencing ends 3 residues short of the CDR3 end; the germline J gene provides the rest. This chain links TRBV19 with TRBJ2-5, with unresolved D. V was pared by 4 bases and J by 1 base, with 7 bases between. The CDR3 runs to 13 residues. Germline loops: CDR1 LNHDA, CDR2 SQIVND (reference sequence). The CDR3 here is CASSNLGQETQYF. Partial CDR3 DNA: TGTGCCAGTAGTAATCTAGGCCAAGAGACC.

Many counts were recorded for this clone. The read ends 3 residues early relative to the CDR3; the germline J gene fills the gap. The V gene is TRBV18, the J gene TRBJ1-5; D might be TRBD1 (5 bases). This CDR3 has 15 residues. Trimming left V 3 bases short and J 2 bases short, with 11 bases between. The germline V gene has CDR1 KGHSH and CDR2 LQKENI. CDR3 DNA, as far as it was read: TGTGCCAGCTCACCTGACAGTTACGGCAATCAGCCC. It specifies CASSPDSYGNQP. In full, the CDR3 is CASSPDSYGNQPQHF. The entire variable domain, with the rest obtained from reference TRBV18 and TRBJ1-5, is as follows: NAGVMQNPRHLVRRRGQEARLRCSPMKGHSHVYWYRQLPEEGLKFMVYLQKENIIDESGMPKERFSAEFPKEGPSILRIQQVVRGDSAAYFCASSPDSYGNQPQHFGDGTRLSIL.

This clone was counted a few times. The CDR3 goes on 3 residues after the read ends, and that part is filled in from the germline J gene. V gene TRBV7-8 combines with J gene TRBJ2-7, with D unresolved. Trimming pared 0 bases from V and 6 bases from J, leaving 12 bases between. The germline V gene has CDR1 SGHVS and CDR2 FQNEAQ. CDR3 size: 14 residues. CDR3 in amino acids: CASSLAQQFGEQYF. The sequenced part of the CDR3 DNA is TGTGCCAGCAGCTTAGCTCAACAGTTTGGCGAG.

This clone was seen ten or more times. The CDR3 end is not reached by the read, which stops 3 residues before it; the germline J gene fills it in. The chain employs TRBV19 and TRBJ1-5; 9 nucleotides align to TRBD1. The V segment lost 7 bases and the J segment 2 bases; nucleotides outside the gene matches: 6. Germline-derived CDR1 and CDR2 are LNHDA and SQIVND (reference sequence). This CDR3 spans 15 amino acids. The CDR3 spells CASTIDRGGNQPQHF. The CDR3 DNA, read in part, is TGTGCCAGTACTATCGACAGGGGGGGCAATCAGCCC.

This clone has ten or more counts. The CDR3 protein is CASYRDSGNTIYF. The DNA read from the CDR3 is TGTGCCTCTTACAGGGACTCTGGAAACACC. V is TRBV2 and J is TRBJ1-3, with a tentative D call TRBD1 (6 bases). The read halts 3 residues ahead of the CDR3 end, with the missing end drawn from the germline J gene. The germline gives CDR1 SNHLY, CDR2 FYNNEI. This CDR3 comprises 13 residues. Between the trimmed V and J ends, which lost 11 bases and 0 bases, there was a span of 11 bases.

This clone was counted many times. CDR3 loop: CASSFNTRNYGYTF. The CDR3 DNA, read in part, is TGCGCCAGCAGCTTTAATACCAGAAACTATGGC. The chain has TRBV5-1 and TRBJ1-2, with no clear D. The read finishes 3 residues shy of the CDR3 end, and the germline J gene is used to complete it. Trimming pared 2 bases from V and 2 bases from J, leaving 10 bases between. This CDR3 spans 14 amino acids. The germline CDR1 and CDR2 sequences are SGHRS and YFSETQ.

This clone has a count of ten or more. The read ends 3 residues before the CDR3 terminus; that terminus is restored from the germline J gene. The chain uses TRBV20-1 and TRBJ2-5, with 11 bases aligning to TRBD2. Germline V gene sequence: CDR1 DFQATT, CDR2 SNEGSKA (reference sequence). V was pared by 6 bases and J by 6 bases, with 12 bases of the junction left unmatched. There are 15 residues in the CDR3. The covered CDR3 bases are TGCAGTGCAAATAGCGGGGGGGAACTTCGGCAGACC. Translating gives CSANSGGELRQT. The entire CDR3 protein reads CSANSGGELRQTQYF.

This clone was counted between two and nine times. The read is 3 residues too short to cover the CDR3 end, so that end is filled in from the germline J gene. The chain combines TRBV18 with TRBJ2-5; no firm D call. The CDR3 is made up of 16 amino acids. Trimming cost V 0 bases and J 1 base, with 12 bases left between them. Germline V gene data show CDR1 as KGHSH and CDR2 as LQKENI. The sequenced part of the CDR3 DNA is TGTGCCAGCTCACCACCGGGCCCAATGTCCCAAGAGACC. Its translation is CASSPPGPMSQET. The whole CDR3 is CASSPPGPMSQETQYF.

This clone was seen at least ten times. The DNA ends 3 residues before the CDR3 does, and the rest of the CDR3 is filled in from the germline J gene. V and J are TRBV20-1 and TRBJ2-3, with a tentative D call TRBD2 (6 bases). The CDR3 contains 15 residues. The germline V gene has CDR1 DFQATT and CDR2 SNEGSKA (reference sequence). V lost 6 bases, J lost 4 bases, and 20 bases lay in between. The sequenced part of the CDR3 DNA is TGCAGTGCCAATCCTAGCGCAAAGACCTCAGATACG. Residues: CSANPSAKTSDT. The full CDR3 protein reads CSANPSAKTSDTQYF.

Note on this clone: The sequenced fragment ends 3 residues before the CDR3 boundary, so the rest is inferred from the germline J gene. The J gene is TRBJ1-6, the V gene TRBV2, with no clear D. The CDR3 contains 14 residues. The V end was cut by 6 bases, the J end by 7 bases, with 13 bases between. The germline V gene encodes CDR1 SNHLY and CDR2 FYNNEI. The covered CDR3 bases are TGTGCCAGCAGGTACGCTCAGGCGAATTCACCC. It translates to CASRYAQANSP. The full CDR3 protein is CASRYAQANSPLHF.

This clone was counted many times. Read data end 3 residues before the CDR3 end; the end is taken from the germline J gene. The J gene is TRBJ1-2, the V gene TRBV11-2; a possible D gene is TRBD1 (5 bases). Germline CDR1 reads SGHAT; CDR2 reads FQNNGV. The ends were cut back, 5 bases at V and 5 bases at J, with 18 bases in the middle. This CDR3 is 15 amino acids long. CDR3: CASSPLGRSAYGYTF. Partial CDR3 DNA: TGTGCCAGCAGCCCGCTGGGGCGCTCGGCGTATGGC.